This TCR beta chain was sequenced during a study of human T cells and chemical hapten exposure. A single record per CDR3 protein comes from TCRdb applying MiXCR to the RACE reads. Of approximately 350,000 distinct CDR3 sequences detected, 5.5% to 8% appear once; the ten largest clones hold 8% to 9%. Documented time point: patch test 1, 2 weeks after DPC sensitization. Treatment reported: therapeutic diphenylcyclopropenone sensitization with weekly scalp DPC. This clonotype was detected a few times. This receptor was identified in a woman aged 18-29 years with alopecia areata. Some clones in this sample may be carry-over from other donors' samples. The source material was whole blood, sampled in connection with sensitization to the hapten diphenylcyclopropenone (DPC).

CDR3 sequence reads: CASSQTVGSGRGASSSTDTQYF. The CDR3 DNA reads TGTGCCAGCAGTCAAACGGTCGGGTCCGGGCGGGGGGCTAGTTCTAGCACAGATACGCAGTATTTT. V usage is TRBV11-2 and J usage is TRBJ2-3, with 8 bases that match TRBD2. The V gene's germline CDR1 is SGHAT and CDR2 FQNNGV. The CDR3 has 22 residues. Trimming removed 6 bases from V and 0 bases from J; junction bases left unmatched: 26. Looking up the rest from reference TRBV11-2 and TRBJ2-3 gives the full variable domain: EAGVAQSPRYKIIEKRQSVAFWCNPISGHATLYWYQQILGQGPKLLIQFQNNGVVDDSQLPKDRFSAERLKGVDSTLKIQPAKLEDSAVYLCASSQTVGSGRGASSSTDTQYFGPGTRLTVL.